These 13 T cell receptor beta chains came from one sample sequenced in a study of cytomegalovirus exposure and HLA in healthy donors. 13 Jbeta primers and 60 Vbeta primers were used for the PCR. Clones were sequenced by immunoSEQ multiplex PCR, and TCRdb holds only the in-frame ones, with some missing. The sample has some 180,000 clones, about 9% seen once. Sequenced sample: PBMCs. These receptors originate from a woman aged 30 to 39 in good health and CMV-seropositive.

In its sample, this clone was seen many times. The chain employs TRBV9 and TRBJ2-2; possible D gene TRBD2, 6 bases. The CDR3 is made up of 15 amino acids. The ends were cut back, 3 bases at V and 3 bases at J, with 12 bases in the middle. The germline CDR1 and CDR2 sequences are SGDLS and YYNGEE. This CDR3 reads CASSARGGYTGELFF. The CDR3 bases are TGTGCCAGCAGCGCCCGGGGAGGTTACACCGGGGAGCTGTTTTTT.

The chain couples TRBV11-1 to TRBJ1-2; no firm D call. V lost 0 bases to trimming and J lost 2 bases, with 7 bases between them. CDR1 is SGHAT and CDR2 is FQDESV in the germline V gene (reference sequence). There are 14 residues in the CDR3. CDR3 protein: CASSLALTNYGYTF. CDR3 DNA: TGTGCCAGCAGCTTAGCCCTAACCAACTATGGCTACACCTTC.

The chain couples TRBV6-1 to TRBJ1-4, with TRBD1 matching over 10 bases. The CDR3 totals 14 residues. Trimming cost V 6 bases and J 9 bases; bases outside gene matches: 7. Germline CDR1 and CDR2: MNHNS and SASEGT. In DNA form, the CDR3 reads TGTGCCAGCAGCGCGGGACAGGGGAGGCAAAAACTGTTTTTT. Translated: CASSAGQGRQKLFF.

The V gene is TRBV7-9, the J gene TRBJ1-2; the D gene is possibly TRBD1 (6 bases). Germline V gene sequence: CDR1 SEHNR, CDR2 FQNEAQ (reference sequence). V shed 5 bases and J shed 8 bases, with 15 bases lying between them. The CDR3 extends over 13 amino acids. CDR3 DNA sequence: TGTGCCAGCAGCCAGGACAGTCTGAGGGGCTACACCTTC. Its protein is CASSQDSLRGYTF. The full variable domain, with the rest looked up from reference TRBV7-9 and TRBJ1-2, is DTGVSQNPRHKITKRGQNVTFRCDPISEHNRLYWYRQTLGQGPEFLTYFQNEAQLEKSRLLSDRFSAERPKGSFSTLEIQRTEQGDSAMYLCASSQDSLRGYTFGSGTRLTVV.

This clone has just a few counts. CDR3 nucleotides: TGTGCCACCTCGGTTGACAGGAAGGCAATAAGAGCTTTCTTT. Protein: CATSVDRKAIRAFF. The chain joins TRBV6-6 to TRBJ1-1; D is perhaps TRBD1 (6 bases). V was cut by 10 bases and J by 10 bases, with 25 bases left in between. The CDR3 contains 14 residues. Looked up from germline, CDR1 is MNHNY and CDR2 is SVGAGI (reference sequence).

This rearrangement joins TRBV30 to TRBJ1-3, with D hard to call. The germline V gene encodes CDR1 GTSNPN and CDR2 SVGIG (reference sequence). The CDR3 loop spans 14 amino acids. Trimming pared 2 bases from V and 0 bases from J, leaving 8 bases between. CDR3 sequence: CAWSLGFSGNTIYF. The CDR3 DNA sequence: TGTGCCTGGAGTCTAGGATTCTCTGGAAACACCATATATTTT.

On this clone itself: The same CDR3 also results from other DNA sequences found in this sample. The V call is TRBV5-1, the J call TRBJ2-1; TRBD2 agrees at 7 bases. J gave up 6 bases and V 3 bases, and 0 bases lay outside the gene matches. CDR1 is SGHRS, CDR2 YFSETQ, per germline. CDR3 length: 12 residues. The CDR3 loop is CASSWTSNEQFF. CDR3 bases: TGCGCCAGCAGCTGGACTAGCAATGAGCAGTTCTTC.

This clone was found a few times. This rearrangement joins TRBV4-1 to TRBJ1-1, with 9 bases aligning to TRBD1. CDR3 size: 16 residues. Germline values: CDR1 MGHRA, CDR2 YSYEKL. The ends lost 4 bases at V and 5 bases at J; junction bases unmatched: 11. The CDR3 nucleotides are TGCGCCAGCAGCCGGGAGACCGGGACAGGGAGGACTGAAGCTTTCTTT. This sequence encodes CASSRETGTGRTEAFF.

Concerning this clone itself: Other DNA sequences within the sample encode an identical CDR3. The rearrangement joins TRBV6-5 to TRBJ2-7, with D perhaps TRBD2 (6 bases). This CDR3 region has 14 residues. The ends were cut back, 0 bases at V and 2 bases at J, with 8 bases in the middle. Germline V CDR1 and CDR2: MNHEY, SVGAGI. CDR3 residues: CASSYSGLAYEQYF. The DNA for the CDR3 is TGTGCCAGCAGTTACTCGGGACTCGCCTACGAGCAGTACTTC.

The CDR3 is CASSEGPPRGEQYF. CDR3 nucleotides: TGTGCCAGCAGTGAAGGTCCTCCTAGGGGCGAGCAGTACTTC. The chain joins TRBV6-1 to TRBJ2-7, with D possibly TRBD1 on 5 matching bases. CDR1 is MNHNS, CDR2 SASEGT, per germline. This CDR3 region has 14 residues. Trimming shortened V by 1 base and J by 6 bases, and 13 bases separated the two germline ends.

This clone was seen a handful of times. V gene TRBV5-6 combines with J gene TRBJ2-3; D perhaps matches TRBD2 (5 bases). Trimming stripped 6 bases from V and 4 bases from J, with 18 bases between. Germline assignment: CDR1 SGHDT and CDR2 YYEEEE. The CDR3 is 15 residues long. CDR3 region: CASTRLRGSADTQYF. Written as DNA, the CDR3 is TGTGCCAGCACCCGATTGAGAGGGAGCGCAGATACGCAGTATTTT.

The table lists this clone with a few counts. V usage is TRBV10-3 and J usage is TRBJ2-7; D might be TRBD2 (5 bases). The V gene lost 6 bases and the J gene lost 3 bases, with 12 bases spanning the gap. The germline V gene encodes CDR1 ENHRY and CDR2 SYGVKD. The CDR3 consists of 13 residues. CDR3 sequence reads: CAISPAEFYEQYF. The DNA of the CDR3 is TGTGCCATCAGCCCAGCGGAGTTCTACGAGCAGTACTTC.

This clone was counted only a few times. The chain combines TRBV6-5 with TRBJ1-1; TRBD1 might be the D (6 bases). Per the germline V gene, CDR1 is MNHEY and CDR2 is SVGAGI. This CDR3 comprises 14 residues. Trimming took off 5 bases at V and 6 bases at J, with 16 bases between the two ends. CDR3 coding DNA: TGTGCCAGCAGTGAAATCGATACAGGGTCTGAAGCTTTCTTT. Translation gives CASSEIDTGSEAFF.